These 20 T cell receptor beta chains were all obtained from the same sample, sequenced in a study of CD8 T cells in Susac syndrome. With random hexamers, reverse transcription was performed on about 0.45 to 1 ug of RNA. TCRdb re-called the immunoSEQ multiplex PCR reads through MiXCR, storing one row per CDR3 protein. The profile shows approximately 190,000 distinct CDR3 sequences, around 93% of them singletons. Sample: CD8+ T cells from PBMCs. These receptors were obtained from a human donor with Susac syndrome.

The J gene is TRBJ1-5, the V gene TRBV20-1, with a possible D match to TRBD1 (5 bases). The V end was cut by 0 bases, the J end by 4 bases, with 7 bases between. Germline V gene lookup returns CDR1 DFQATT and CDR2 SNEGSKA (reference sequence). The CDR3 runs 13 residues. The CDR3 DNA reads TGCAGTGCTAGAGATTCAGGGAATCAGCCCCAGCATTTT. It yields the protein CSARDSGNQPQHF.

Only one count was recorded for this clonotype. The V gene is TRBV12-2, the J gene TRBJ2-5; no DNA check was done on the table's D call, TRBD1. TRBV12-2 is assigned pseudogene status. The CDR3 sequence is 17 residues long. Here the CDR3 DNA reads TGTGCAAGTCGCTTAGAGGTTTGGGACAGGGGAATAGAGACCCAGTACTTC. Its protein is CASRLEVWDRGIETQYF.

The V call is TRBV12-3 or TRBV12-4, the J call TRBJ2-2; 9 bases match TRBD2. The CDR3 contains 13 residues. V was clipped by 10 bases and J by 3 bases; unmatched bases: 3. CDR3: CANSGGYTGELFF. CDR3 in DNA: TGTGCCAACAGCGGGGGGTACACCGGGGAGCTGTTTTTT.

The chain couples TRBV23-1 to TRBJ2-3, with D unresolved. TRBV23-1 has ORF status, its function being uncertain. The CDR3 sequence is 14 residues long. V was trimmed by 2 bases and J by 2 bases, leaving 8 bases between them. The CDR3 region is CASSQRQDTDTQYF. The CDR3 DNA is TGCGCCAGCAGTCAAAGACAAGACACAGATACGCAGTATTTT.

The chain employs TRBV12-5 and TRBJ2-6; D tentatively reads TRBD1 or TRBD2 (6 bases each). Deletions cut 0 bases from V and 1 base from J, with 16 bases between. Germline CDR1 LGHNT, CDR2 FRNRAP. The CDR3 totals 19 residues. The CDR3 loop is CASGLVRGGLASGANVLTF. The CDR3 DNA reads TGTGCTAGTGGTTTGGTACGAGGGGGGCTCGCGTCTGGGGCCAACGTCCTGACTTTC.

The chain combines TRBV7-2 with TRBJ1-2, with D perhaps matching TRBD1 (5 bases). V shed 1 base and J shed 0 bases, with 12 bases lying between them. CDR1 and CDR2 (germline): SGHTA, FQGNSA. The CDR3 totals 16 residues. Here the CDR3 DNA reads TGTGCCAGCAGCTTAGAAGCGGGCAGGGCTAACTATGGCTACACCTTC. This codes for CASSLEAGRANYGYTF.

The chain couples TRBV6-5 to TRBJ1-1; 7 bases match TRBD1. CDR1 and CDR2 from the germline V gene are MNHEY and SVGAGI. Losses at the gene ends were 5 bases for V and 5 bases for J; bases not matched to a gene: 8. The CDR3 totals 14 residues. The CDR3 coding sequence is TGTGCCAGCAGTCCACAGGGGCTGGGGACTGAAGCTTTCTTT. As protein: CASSPQGLGTEAFF.

The chain combines TRBV6-2 or TRBV6-3 with TRBJ2-1; TRBD2 is a possible D gene (6 bases). The CDR3 has 15 residues. CDR1 is MNHEY and CDR2 is SVGEGT in the germline V gene. Trimming left V 6 bases short and J 3 bases short, with 15 bases between. CDR3 in DNA: TGTGCCAGCAGACCGACCCGGAGGGGCTACAATGAGCAGTTCTTC. Amino acid sequence: CASRPTRRGYNEQFF.

The J gene is TRBJ1-2, the V gene TRBV19; no definite D call. Trimming stripped 4 bases from V and 4 bases from J, with 4 bases between. CDR3 length: 11 residues. CDR1 LNHDA and CDR2 SQIVND come from the germline V gene (reference sequence). CDR3 region: CASSRAYGYTF. As DNA, the CDR3 is TGTGCCAGTAGTAGAGCCTATGGCTACACCTTC.

This rearrangement joins TRBV27 to TRBJ2-7; 9 positions match TRBD1. The CDR3 is made up of 13 amino acids. Trimming at V came to 7 bases and at J to 0 bases, leaving 1 base not matched to a gene. Germline V gene lookup returns CDR1 MNHEY and CDR2 SMNVEV (reference sequence). CDR3 coding DNA: TGTGCCAGCAAGGACAGGGGCTCCTACGAGCAGTACTTC. It is translated as CASKDRGSYEQYF.

The CDR3 coding sequence is TGTGCCAGCAGTTCGACGGGGCTGAGCTCCTACGAGCAGTACTTC. It is translated as CASSSTGLSSYEQYF. J is TRBJ2-7 and V is TRBV6-5, with D perhaps given as TRBD1 or TRBD2 (5 bases each). Per the germline V gene, CDR1 is MNHEY and CDR2 is SVGAGI. The CDR3 runs to 15 residues. V gave up 4 bases and J gave up 0 bases, with 13 bases separating them.

The J gene is TRBJ1-6, the V gene TRBV11-2, with TRBD1 as a possible D gene (5 bases). Trimming removed 0 bases at V and 3 bases at J, with 9 bases between. The CDR3 sequence is 16 residues long. Germline V CDR1 and CDR2: SGHAT, FQNNGV. The CDR3 coding sequence is TGTGCCAGCAGCTTAGACGGAGGGGACTATAATTCACCCCTCCACTTT. Translation gives CASSLDGGDYNSPLHF.

The CDR3: CAWTDKRGNGTEAFF. The CDR3 nucleotides read TGTGCCTGGACCGACAAGAGGGGGAACGGGACTGAAGCTTTCTTT. The rearrangement links TRBV30 to TRBJ1-1; D perhaps matches TRBD1 (6 bases). The V gene's germline CDR1 is GTSNPN and CDR2 SVGIG (reference sequence). Trimming shortened V by 4 bases and J by 5 bases, and 20 bases separated the two germline ends. The CDR3 is 15 amino acids.

The V call is TRBV7-6, the J call TRBJ1-1; D is possibly TRBD1 (5 bases). Trimming took off 5 bases at V and 2 bases at J, with 9 bases between the two ends. The CDR3 runs 13 residues. CDR1 SGHVS and CDR2 FNYEAQ come from the germline V gene. The CDR3 bases are TGTGCCAGCAGCGCAGACAGAAACACTGAAGCTTTCTTT. As protein: CASSADRNTEAFF.

In DNA, the CDR3 is TGTGCCAGTAGTATAGGACTGACTAATCAGCCCCAGCATTTT. It codes for CASSIGLTNQPQHF. This chain connects TRBV19 to TRBJ1-5; D is unclear. V lost 1 base and J 4 bases, leaving 8 bases between the germline ends. CDR3 length: 14 residues. Germline-derived CDR1 and CDR2 are LNHDA and SQIVND (reference sequence).

The chain uses TRBV28 and TRBJ2-1; TRBD2 might be the D (6 bases). CDR1 is MDHEN and CDR2 is SYDVKM in the germline V gene. This CDR3 spans 15 amino acids. The V and J ends lost 5 bases and 4 bases respectively, with 15 bases between them. The CDR3 spells CASSTPEGGYNEQFF. Written as DNA, the CDR3 is TGTGCCAGCAGTACTCCGGAGGGCGGATACAATGAGCAGTTCTTC.

V usage is TRBV13 and J usage is TRBJ2-7; tentatively, D is TRBD1 or TRBD2 (5 bases each). The ends were cut back, 5 bases at V and 3 bases at J, with 11 bases in the middle. Germline-derived CDR1 and CDR2 are PRHDT and FYEKMQ (reference sequence). This CDR3 comprises 13 residues. CDR3 region: CASSVRGHYEQYF. CDR3 coding DNA: TGTGCCAGCAGCGTACGGGGCCACTACGAGCAGTACTTC.

The chain uses TRBV9 and TRBJ1-1, with TRBD1 as a possible D gene (6 bases). The V and J ends lost 5 bases and 3 bases respectively, with 11 bases between them. CDR3 length: 13 residues. Germline CDR1 is SGDLS and CDR2 is YYNGEE. CDR3 in amino acids: CASSEEGDTEAFF. In DNA form, the CDR3 reads TGTGCCAGCAGTGAAGAGGGGGACACTGAAGCTTTCTTT.

V usage is TRBV20-1 and J usage is TRBJ1-1, with D unresolved. Germline V gives CDR1 DFQATT, CDR2 SNEGSKA (reference sequence). The CDR3 is 12 residues long. The V end was cut by 3 bases, the J end by 1 base, with 6 bases between. The CDR3, as DNA: TGCAGTGCTAGTCCCCCGAACACTGAAGCTTTCTTT. Amino acids: CSASPPNTEAFF.

V is TRBV12-3 or TRBV12-4 and J is TRBJ1-1, with 9 bases lining up with TRBD1. This CDR3 has 15 amino acids. The junction had 6 bases not matched to a gene; V was cut back by 3 bases and J by 4 bases. The chain's CDR3 is CASSFDGTGSTEAFF. CDR3 coding DNA: TGTGCCAGCAGTTTTGACGGGACAGGGAGCACTGAAGCTTTCTTT.